The 32 T cell receptor beta chains in this list originate from one sample, sequenced in a study of T cell responses to AZD1222 COVID-19 vaccine. Sequencing was performed with immunoSEQ multiplex PCR; in TCRdb, only in-frame clones are kept and a portion is missing. The repertoire consists of around 130,000 clones, with about 90% occurring once and the leading ten covering roughly 7.6%. Sequenced material: peripheral blood, taken 28 days after the second dose of the MenACWY control vaccine. The receptor source for this set is an adult who received the MenACWY meningococcal vaccine as a control.

The sample holds one count of this clone. This sequence joins TRBV7-3 and TRBJ2-2, with D perhaps TRBD2 (7 bases). This CDR3 has 17 amino acids. From germline, CDR1 is SGHTA and CDR2 FQGTGA. V was trimmed by 0 bases and J by 7 bases, leaving 18 bases between them. CDR3 protein: CASSLTGGAPGRGELFF. The DNA for the CDR3 is TGTGCCAGCAGCTTAACAGGGGGGGCGCCCGGACGCGGGGAGCTGTTTTTT.

The chain uses TRBV9 and TRBJ2-1, with D hard to call. V gave up 0 bases and J gave up 15 bases, with 19 bases separating them. The CDR3 spans 14 residues. Germline values: CDR1 SGDLS, CDR2 YYNGEE. The CDR3 DNA follows: TGTGCCAGCAGCGTAGATCTTCCTATAGGCCCCCTGTTCTTC. It yields the protein CASSVDLPIGPLFF.

In this sample, this clone turned up a few times. The rearrangement joins TRBV10-3 to TRBJ2-7; TRBD1 might be the D (5 bases). Germline V CDR1 and CDR2: ENHRY, SYGVKD. CDR3 size: 11 residues. V was shortened by 4 bases and J by 6 bases, with 7 bases between the two germline ends. The DNA of the CDR3 is TGTGCCATCAGTGGGGGCTCCGAGCAGTACTTC. Its protein product is CAISGGSEQYF.

This clone was detected only a few times. The chain has TRBV19 and TRBJ2-7, with 7 bases fitting TRBD2. V lost 3 bases and J lost 2; bases outside the gene matches: 7. There are 15 residues in the CDR3. Germline CDR1 reads LNHDA; CDR2 reads SQIVND (reference sequence). The CDR3 DNA follows: TGTGCCAGTAGTATGGGGAGCGGGGATACCTACGAGCAGTACTTC. This encodes CASSMGSGDTYEQYF.

The chain carries TRBV19 and TRBJ2-3; D is unresolved. This CDR3 contains 14 residues. CDR1 LNHDA and CDR2 SQIVND come from the germline V gene (reference sequence). V was pared by 4 bases and J by 2 bases, with 10 bases between. The CDR3 DNA reads as TGTGCCAGTAGTAAAGCGCAGTTCACAGATACGCAGTATTTT. It yields the protein CASSKAQFTDTQYF.

This clone was observed once. This chain links TRBV6-6 with TRBJ1-5; a possible D gene is TRBD1 (5 bases). V was shortened by 2 bases and J by 15 bases, with 14 bases between the two germline ends. This CDR3 comprises 12 residues. CDR1 MNHNY and CDR2 SVGAGI come from the germline V gene (reference sequence). CDR3 bases: TGTGCCAGCAGTTACGGCCGGGACCTCGTGCATTTT. Its protein is CASSYGRDLVHF.

This sequence joins TRBV6-2 or TRBV6-3 and TRBJ1-5; possible D gene TRBD1, 5 bases. Trimming cost V 2 bases and J 1 base, with 15 bases left between them. CDR3 length: 17 residues. CDR1 and CDR2 (germline): MNHEY, SVGEGT. The CDR3 is CASSYPPRAASNQPQHF. In nucleotides, the CDR3 is TGTGCCAGCAGTTACCCCCCCAGGGCCGCAAGCAATCAGCCCCAGCATTTT.

The chain combines TRBV11-1 with TRBJ1-1; tentatively, D is TRBD1 (5 bases). From germline, CDR1 is SGHAT and CDR2 FQDESV (reference sequence). V was clipped by 1 base and J by 3 bases, with 12 bases between them. This CDR3 spans 15 amino acids. The CDR3 bases are TGTGCCAGCAGCTTAGAGTTCGGGGGAGACACTGAAGCTTTCTTT. It yields the protein CASSLEFGGDTEAFF.

With regard to this clone: At one boundary the junction diverges from the germline segment, which might be a read error. This chain joins TRBV6-6 and TRBJ2-4; D gene unclear. Germline CDR1 reads MNHNY; CDR2 reads SVGAGI (reference sequence). The CDR3 is 12 residues long. The CDR3 region has the DNA TGTGCCAGCAGTAACCTCGTGGGGTTTGACCTTTTC. Residues: CASSNLVGFDLF.

This clone was counted between two and nine times. The chain carries TRBV5-1 and TRBJ2-1; TRBD2 aligns across 8 bases. V lost 4 bases, J lost 0 bases, and 6 bases stayed unmatched. This CDR3 is 16 amino acids long. Germline V lookup: CDR1 SGHRS, CDR2 YFSETQ. The CDR3 region is CASSPSSGSSYNEQFF. The CDR3 nucleotides are TGCGCCAGCAGCCCCTCCAGCGGGAGCTCCTACAATGAGCAGTTCTTC.

The chain links TRBV9 to TRBJ2-3; tentative D call: TRBD2 (6 bases). Germline V lookup: CDR1 SGDLS, CDR2 YYNGEE. The CDR3 has 17 amino acids. V was shortened by 3 bases and J by 1 base, with 18 bases between the two germline ends. In nucleotides, the CDR3 is TGTGCCAGCAGCGCCCGACGGGAGCTGGGGGGCACAGATACGCAGTATTTT. Translating it yields CASSARRELGGTDTQYF.

The chain carries TRBV4-3 and TRBJ2-7, with 7 bases that match TRBD2. With 5 bases clipped from V and 6 bases from J, the junction kept 7 bases outside the gene matches. Germline V gene data show CDR1 as LGHNA and CDR2 as YSLEER. This CDR3 is built from 13 residues. CDR3 protein: CASSEGGRSEQYF. DNA for the CDR3: TGCGCCAGCAGCGAGGGCGGGAGAAGCGAGCAGTACTTC.

The V and J genes are TRBV9 and TRBJ2-2; tentatively, D is TRBD1 (6 bases). Germline CDR1 SGDLS, CDR2 YYNGEE. This CDR3 comprises 14 residues. Trimming removed 0 bases from V and 6 bases from J, with 9 bases in between. CDR3 protein: CASSVEGVPGELFF. CDR3 sequence (DNA): TGTGCCAGCAGCGTAGAGGGGGTCCCCGGGGAGCTGTTTTTT.

This chain links TRBV19 with TRBJ2-7, with 10 bases that match TRBD2. Trimming cost V 6 bases and J 6 bases; bases outside gene matches: 8. This CDR3 region has 14 residues. CDR1 is LNHDA and CDR2 is SQIVND in the germline V gene (reference sequence). The CDR3 DNA follows: TGTGCCAGTAGCAACAGGGGACTAGCGCGCGAGCAGTACTTC. The encoded protein is CASSNRGLAREQYF.

Turning to this clone: A junction end diverges from the germline sequence, so it may reflect a read error. CDR3 coding DNA: TGTGCCAGCAGCGGTACTGGGGTTGGAAACACCATATATTTT. Its translation: CASSGTGVGNTIYF. V gene TRBV15 combines with J gene TRBJ1-3; D unclear. Germline V gene data show CDR1 as LNHNV and CDR2 as YYDKDF (reference sequence). The CDR3 covers 14 residues.

This clone was picked up one time. The chain recombines TRBV4-1 with TRBJ2-7, with D perhaps assigned TRBD1 or TRBD2 (6 bases each). The CDR3 covers 16 residues. Germline CDR1 MGHRA, CDR2 YSYEKL. V was trimmed by 0 bases and J by 5 bases, leaving 17 bases between them. The CDR3 DNA is TGCGCCAGCAGCCAAGATTTCGGGGCGGAGGGGGACGAGCAGTACTTC. As protein: CASSQDFGAEGDEQYF.

This clone was detected once. The genes are TRBV25-1 and TRBJ2-1; 10 nucleotides line up with TRBD2. The CDR3 is made up of 14 amino acids. The germline V gene encodes CDR1 MGHDK and CDR2 SYGVNS. Losses at the gene ends were 2 bases for V and 9 bases for J; bases not matched to a gene: 4. Here the CDR3 reads CASSERPSGGEQFF. In DNA, the CDR3 is TGTGCCAGCAGTGAACGGCCTAGCGGGGGTGAGCAGTTCTTC.

CDR3 bases: TGTGCCAGCAGCGTAGCTTCCGGGGGCAGTGAGACCCAGTACTTC. This codes for CASSVASGGSETQYF. This sequence joins TRBV9 and TRBJ2-5, with D possibly being TRBD1 or TRBD2 (6 bases each). V was pared by 0 bases and J by 5 bases, with 14 bases between. Per germline, CDR1 SGDLS and CDR2 YYNGEE. There are 15 residues in the CDR3.

The gene calls are TRBV5-1 and TRBJ1-1, with D tentatively TRBD1 (5 bases). Germline values: CDR1 SGHRS, CDR2 YFSETQ. Trimming took off 1 base at V and 4 bases at J, with 14 bases between the two ends. The CDR3 has 15 amino acids. CDR3 nucleotide sequence: TGCGCCAGCAGCTTGATGGGCGCGAGGGGCACTGAAGCTTTCTTT. Protein product: CASSLMGARGTEAFF.

Regarding this clone: The junction does not match germline at one end; this may be a read error. The J gene is TRBJ2-5, the V gene TRBV7-7; no clear D gene. The V gene's germline CDR1 is SSHAT and CDR2 FNYEAQ (reference sequence). This CDR3 spans 13 amino acids. The CDR3 DNA reads TGTGCTAGCAGCTTATCGCCTCAGGAGACCCAGTACTTC. Encoded protein: CASSLSPQETQYF.

This clone appeared a single time. This sample also contains other DNA sequences that code for the same CDR3. The chain couples TRBV28 to TRBJ1-5, with TRBD1 as a possible D gene (5 bases). V lost 0 bases and J lost 4, with 7 bases in between. This CDR3 comprises 14 residues. CDR1 and CDR2 from the germline V gene are MDHEN and SYDVKM. The chain's CDR3 is CASSLWGGNQPQHF. DNA of the CDR3: TGTGCCAGCAGTTTATGGGGGGGGAATCAGCCCCAGCATTTT.

This chain connects TRBV28 to TRBJ1-6; the D gene is possibly TRBD1 (5 bases). Germline CDR1 is MDHEN and CDR2 is SYDVKM. The CDR3 is 15 amino acids. Trimming took 2 bases from V and 5 from J, leaving 10 bases between them. CDR3 sequence reads: CASSLTAGNNSPLHF. The CDR3 DNA is TGTGCCAGCAGTTTAACGGCAGGGAATAATTCACCCCTCCACTTT.

The V call is TRBV5-8, the J call TRBJ1-2, with D uncertain. V lost 5 bases and J lost 8, with 13 bases in between. CDR3 length: 12 amino acids. Germline V gene sequence: CDR1 SGHTS, CDR2 YDEGEE. Written as DNA, the CDR3 is TGTGCCAGCAGGAAAAGACCCCGGGGCTACACCTTC. Encoded protein: CASRKRPRGYTF.

The chain links TRBV6-5 to TRBJ2-5, with 7 positions matching TRBD1. This CDR3 is 12 amino acids long. V lost 6 bases to trimming and J lost 8 bases; unmatched junction nucleotides: 6. CDR1 MNHEY and CDR2 SVGAGI come from the germline V gene. The CDR3 nucleotides are TGTGCCAGCAGCTTAGACAGGGCTACCCAGTACTTC. It yields the protein CASSLDRATQYF.

The chain employs TRBV7-9 and TRBJ2-1, with 11 bases that match TRBD2. Germline V gene sequence: CDR1 SEHNR, CDR2 FQNEAQ (reference sequence). J gave up 9 bases and V 4 bases, and 11 bases lay outside the gene matches. The CDR3 loop spans 16 amino acids. CDR3 in amino acids: CASSSPVAGGPGEQFF. The CDR3 DNA reads as TGTGCCAGCAGCTCACCAGTAGCGGGAGGGCCGGGTGAGCAGTTCTTC. The whole variable domain, remainder taken from reference TRBV7-9 and TRBJ2-1, is DTGVSQNPRHKITKRGQNVTFRCDPISEHNRLYWYRQTLGQGPEFLTYFQNEAQLEKSRLLSDRFSAERPKGSFSTLEIQRTEQGDSAMYLCASSSPVAGGPGEQFFGPGTRLTVL.

The V call is TRBV5-1, the J call TRBJ2-5, with 12 bases lining up with TRBD2. The V and J ends lost 7 bases and 4 bases, in that order; junction bases with no gene match: 5. The CDR3 has 14 amino acids. Germline values: CDR1 SGHRS, CDR2 YFSETQ. The CDR3 DNA reads TGCGCCAGCGGGCTAGCGGGAGGGTCAGAGACCCAGTACTTC. Amino acid sequence: CASGLAGGSETQYF.

CDR3 bases: TGTGCCAGCAGCGTTGACCCGGGGACAGGAAAATACGAGCAGTACTTC. This codes for CASSVDPGTGKYEQYF. The chain uses TRBV9 and TRBJ2-7; TRBD1 agrees at 8 bases. Looked up from germline, CDR1 is SGDLS and CDR2 is YYNGEE. V lost 2 bases to trimming and J lost 4 bases; unmatched junction nucleotides: 11. This CDR3 is 16 amino acids long.

This chain uses TRBV7-8 with TRBJ1-2, with 10 positions matching TRBD1. After removal of 5 bases from V and 4 bases from J, the junction contained 10 bases not matched to a gene. Per germline, CDR1 SGHVS and CDR2 FQNEAQ. The CDR3 is 16 amino acids. CDR3 in amino acids: CASSPRATGGGYGYTF. CDR3 nucleotide sequence: TGTGCCAGCAGCCCTCGGGCGACAGGGGGCGGCTATGGCTACACCTTC. Drawing the rest from reference TRBV7-8 and TRBJ1-2, the complete variable domain is GAGVSQSPRYKVAKRGQDVALRCDPISGHVSLFWYQQALGQGPEFLTYFQNEAQLDKSGLPSDRFFAERPEGSVSTLKIQRTQQEDSAVYLCASSPRATGGGYGYTFGSGTRLTVV.

The CDR3 loop reads CASSTRSVRDSFQETQYF. DNA of the CDR3: TGTGCCAGCAGTACGAGAAGCGTTCGGGACAGCTTTCAAGAGACCCAGTACTTC. V gene TRBV11-2 combines with J gene TRBJ2-5; 7 bases line up with TRBD1. The CDR3 spans 18 residues. Germline trimming cut 6 bases from V and 2 bases from J; bases unmatched to any gene: 18. Germline V lookup: CDR1 SGHAT, CDR2 FQNNGV. The full variable domain, rest sourced from reference TRBV11-2 and TRBJ2-5, is EAGVAQSPRYKIIEKRQSVAFWCNPISGHATLYWYQQILGQGPKLLIQFQNNGVVDDSQLPKDRFSAERLKGVDSTLKIQPAKLEDSAVYLCASSTRSVRDSFQETQYFGPGTRLLVL.

The rearrangement joins TRBV4-3 to TRBJ2-5; a weak D match, TRBD2 (6 bases). The length of the CDR3 is 16 residues. Per germline, CDR1 LGHNA and CDR2 YSLEER. Trimming stripped 4 bases from V and 1 base from J, with 16 bases between. CDR3 sequence: CASSPGTSRLQETQYF. The CDR3 DNA reads as TGCGCCAGCAGCCCCGGGACTTCCAGGCTCCAAGAGACCCAGTACTTC.

V gene TRBV29-1 combines with J gene TRBJ2-3, with D perhaps matching TRBD2 (6 bases). The germline CDR1 and CDR2 sequences are SQVTM and ANQGSEA. This CDR3 is 16 amino acids long. V lost 7 bases and J lost 0, with 20 bases in between. The CDR3 nucleotides read TGCAGCGCCGTTAGTGGACTGCGGGGAAGCACAGATACGCAGTATTTT. Translating it yields CSAVSGLRGSTDTQYF.

The sample holds one count of this clone. The chain is built from TRBV6-1 and TRBJ2-7; D is uncertain. The CDR3 length is 16 residues. CDR1 and CDR2 (germline): MNHNS, SASEGT. Trimming stripped 4 bases from V and 0 bases from J, with 16 bases between. The CDR3 here is CASSGIVGRSSYEQYF. The CDR3 DNA sequence: TGTGCCAGCAGTGGAATAGTTGGTAGAAGCTCCTACGAGCAGTACTTC.